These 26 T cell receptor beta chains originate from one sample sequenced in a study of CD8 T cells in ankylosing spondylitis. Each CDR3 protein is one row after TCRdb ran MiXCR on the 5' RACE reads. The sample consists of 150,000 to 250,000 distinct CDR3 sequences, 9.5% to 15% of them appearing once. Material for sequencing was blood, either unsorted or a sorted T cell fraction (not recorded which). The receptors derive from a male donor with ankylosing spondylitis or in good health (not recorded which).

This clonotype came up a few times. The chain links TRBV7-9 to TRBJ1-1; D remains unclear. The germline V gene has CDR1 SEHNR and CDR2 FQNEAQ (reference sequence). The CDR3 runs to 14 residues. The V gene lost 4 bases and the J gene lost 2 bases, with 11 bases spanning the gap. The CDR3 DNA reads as TGTGCCAGCAGCTCCTTGAGCAGTAACACTGAAGCTTTCTTT. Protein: CASSSLSSNTEAFF.

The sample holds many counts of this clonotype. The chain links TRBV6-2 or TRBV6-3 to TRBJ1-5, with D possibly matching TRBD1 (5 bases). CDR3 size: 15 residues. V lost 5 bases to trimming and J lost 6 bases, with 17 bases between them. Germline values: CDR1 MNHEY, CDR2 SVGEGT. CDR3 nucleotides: TGTGCCAGCAGTGACTACGAGGGGCAGGTTCAGCCCCAGCATTTT. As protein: CASSDYEGQVQPQHF.

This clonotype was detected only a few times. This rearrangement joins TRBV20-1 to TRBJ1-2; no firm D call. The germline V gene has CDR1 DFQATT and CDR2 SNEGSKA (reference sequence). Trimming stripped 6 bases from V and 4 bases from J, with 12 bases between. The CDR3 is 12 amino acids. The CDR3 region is CSARPGPYGYTF. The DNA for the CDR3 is TGCAGTGCCAGACCAGGCCCCTATGGCTACACCTTC.

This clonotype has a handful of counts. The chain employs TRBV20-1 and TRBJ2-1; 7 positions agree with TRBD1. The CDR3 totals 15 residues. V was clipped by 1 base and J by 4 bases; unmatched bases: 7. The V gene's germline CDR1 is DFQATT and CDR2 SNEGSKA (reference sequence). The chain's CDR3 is CSARATGRRYNEQFF. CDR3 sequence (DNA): TGCAGTGCTAGAGCGACAGGGCGAAGGTACAATGAGCAGTTCTTC.

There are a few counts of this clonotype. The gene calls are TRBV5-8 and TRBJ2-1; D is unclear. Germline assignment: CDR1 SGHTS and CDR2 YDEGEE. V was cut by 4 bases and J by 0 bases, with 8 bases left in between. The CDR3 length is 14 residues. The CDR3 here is CASSPRSSYNEQFF. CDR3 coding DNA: TGTGCCAGCAGCCCACGGAGCTCCTACAATGAGCAGTTCTTC.

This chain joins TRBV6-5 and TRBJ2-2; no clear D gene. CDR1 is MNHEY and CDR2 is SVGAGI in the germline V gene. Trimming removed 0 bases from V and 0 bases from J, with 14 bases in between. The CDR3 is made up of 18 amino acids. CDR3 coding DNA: TGTGCCAGCAGTTACTCGAACCCTAGATTCGCGAACACCGGGGAGCTGTTTTTT. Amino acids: CASSYSNPRFANTGELFF.

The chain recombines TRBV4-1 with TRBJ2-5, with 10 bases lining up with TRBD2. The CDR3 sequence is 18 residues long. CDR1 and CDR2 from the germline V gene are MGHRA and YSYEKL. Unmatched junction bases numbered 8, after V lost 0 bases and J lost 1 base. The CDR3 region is CASSQDLIAGGLQETQYF. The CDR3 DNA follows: TGCGCCAGCAGCCAAGATCTGATAGCGGGGGGCCTCCAAGAGACCCAGTACTTC.

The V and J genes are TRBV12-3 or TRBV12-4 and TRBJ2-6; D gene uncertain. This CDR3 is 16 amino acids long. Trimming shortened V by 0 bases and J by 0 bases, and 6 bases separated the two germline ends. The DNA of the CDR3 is TGTGCCAGCAGTTTAGCGCCCCGCTCTGGGGCCAACGTCCTGACTTTC. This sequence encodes CASSLAPRSGANVLTF.

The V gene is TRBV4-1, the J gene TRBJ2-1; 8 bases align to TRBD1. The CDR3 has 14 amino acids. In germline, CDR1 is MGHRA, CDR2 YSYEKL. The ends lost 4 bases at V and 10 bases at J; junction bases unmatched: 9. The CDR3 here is CASSLHGQGPEQFF. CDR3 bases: TGCGCCAGCAGCCTACACGGACAGGGCCCGGAGCAGTTCTTC.

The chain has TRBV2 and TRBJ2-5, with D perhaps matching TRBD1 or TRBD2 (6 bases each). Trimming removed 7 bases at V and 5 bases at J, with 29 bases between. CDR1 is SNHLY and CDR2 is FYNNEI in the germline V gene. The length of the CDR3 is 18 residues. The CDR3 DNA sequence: TGTGCCAGCATTTCGTCTAGCCCGGACCCGGGGGCGGAGGAGACCCAGTACTTC. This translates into CASISSSPDPGAEETQYF.

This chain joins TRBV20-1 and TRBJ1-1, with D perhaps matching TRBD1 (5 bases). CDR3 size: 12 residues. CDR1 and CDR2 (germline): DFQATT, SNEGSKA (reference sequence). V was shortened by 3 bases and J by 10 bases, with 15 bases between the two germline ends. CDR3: CSARGGAEGAFF. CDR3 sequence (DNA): TGCAGTGCTAGGGGAGGGGCGGAGGGAGCTTTCTTT.

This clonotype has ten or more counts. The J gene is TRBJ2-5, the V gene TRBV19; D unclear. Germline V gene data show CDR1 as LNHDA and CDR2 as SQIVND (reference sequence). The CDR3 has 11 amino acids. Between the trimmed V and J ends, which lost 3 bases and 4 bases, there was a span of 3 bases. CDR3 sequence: CASSMGETQYF. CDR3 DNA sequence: TGTGCCAGTAGTATGGGAGAGACCCAGTACTTC.

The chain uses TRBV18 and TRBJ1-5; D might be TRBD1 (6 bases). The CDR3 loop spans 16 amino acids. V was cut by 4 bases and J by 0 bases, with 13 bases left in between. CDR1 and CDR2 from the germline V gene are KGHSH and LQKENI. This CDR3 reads CASSRGAAYSNQPQHF. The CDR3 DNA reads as TGTGCCAGCTCACGGGGGGCAGCGTATAGCAATCAGCCCCAGCATTTT.

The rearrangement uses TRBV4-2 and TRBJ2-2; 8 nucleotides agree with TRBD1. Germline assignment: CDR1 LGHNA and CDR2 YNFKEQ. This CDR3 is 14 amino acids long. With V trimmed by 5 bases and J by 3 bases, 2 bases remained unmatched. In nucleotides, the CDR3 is TGTGCCAGCAGCGACAGGGGTTACACCGGGGAGCTGTTTTTT. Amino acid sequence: CASSDRGYTGELFF.

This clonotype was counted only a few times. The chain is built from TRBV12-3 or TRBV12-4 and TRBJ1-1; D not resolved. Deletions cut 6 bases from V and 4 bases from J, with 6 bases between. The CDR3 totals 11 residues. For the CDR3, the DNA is TGTGCCAGCAGCCACGGCACTGAAGCTTTCTTT. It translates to CASSHGTEAFF.

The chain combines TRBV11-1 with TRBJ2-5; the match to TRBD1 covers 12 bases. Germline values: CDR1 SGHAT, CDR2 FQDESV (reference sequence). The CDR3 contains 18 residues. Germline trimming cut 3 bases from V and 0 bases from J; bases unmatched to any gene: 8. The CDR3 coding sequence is TGTGCCAGCAGCTTGGGGGGACAGGGGGCGCCTTACCAAGAGACCCAGTACTTC. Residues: CASSLGGQGAPYQETQYF. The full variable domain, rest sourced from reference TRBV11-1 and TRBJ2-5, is EAEVAQSPRYKITEKSQAVAFWCDPISGHATLYWYRQILGQGPELLVQFQDESVVDDSQLPKDRFSAERLKGVDSTLKIQPAELGDSAMYLCASSLGGQGAPYQETQYFGPGTRLLVL.

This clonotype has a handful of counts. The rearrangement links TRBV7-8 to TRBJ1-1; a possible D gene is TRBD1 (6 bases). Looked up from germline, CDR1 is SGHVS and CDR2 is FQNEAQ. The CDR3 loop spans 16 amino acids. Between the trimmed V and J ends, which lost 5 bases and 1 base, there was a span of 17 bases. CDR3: CASSPEWGHTNTEAFF. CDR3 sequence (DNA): TGTGCCAGCAGCCCCGAGTGGGGACATACGAACACTGAAGCTTTCTTT.

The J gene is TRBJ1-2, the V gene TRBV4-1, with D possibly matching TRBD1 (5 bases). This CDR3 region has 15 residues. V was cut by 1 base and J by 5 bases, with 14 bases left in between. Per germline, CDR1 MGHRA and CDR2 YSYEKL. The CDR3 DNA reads TGCGCCAGCAGCCAAGGAGGAGGGGACTCGTATGGCTACACCTTC. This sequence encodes CASSQGGGDSYGYTF.

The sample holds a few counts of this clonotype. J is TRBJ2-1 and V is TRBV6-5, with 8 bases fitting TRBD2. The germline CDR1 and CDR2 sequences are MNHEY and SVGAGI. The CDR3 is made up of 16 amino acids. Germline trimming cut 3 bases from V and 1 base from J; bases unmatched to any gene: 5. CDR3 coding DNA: TGTGCCAGCAGTTATGAGGCGGGGGGATCCTACAATGAGCAGTTCTTC. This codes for CASSYEAGGSYNEQFF.

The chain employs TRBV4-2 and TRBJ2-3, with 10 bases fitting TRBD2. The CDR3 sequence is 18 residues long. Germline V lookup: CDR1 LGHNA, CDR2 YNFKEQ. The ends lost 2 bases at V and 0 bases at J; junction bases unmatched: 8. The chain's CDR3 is CASSQIAGGVGSTDTQYF. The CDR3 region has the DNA TGTGCCAGCAGCCAAATAGCGGGGGGAGTTGGTAGCACAGATACGCAGTATTTT.

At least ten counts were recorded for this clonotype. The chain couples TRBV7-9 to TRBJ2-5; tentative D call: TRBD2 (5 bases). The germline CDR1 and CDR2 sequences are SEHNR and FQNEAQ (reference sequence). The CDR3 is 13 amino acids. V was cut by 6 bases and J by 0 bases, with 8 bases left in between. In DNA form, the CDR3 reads TGTGCCAGCAGTCCGGGAAACCAAGAGACCCAGTACTTC. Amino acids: CASSPGNQETQYF.

CDR3 sequence: CSARNDLRVGEQYF. The CDR3 DNA follows: TGCAGTGCTCGAAACGATCTCAGGGTAGGCGAGCAGTACTTC. This sequence joins TRBV20-1 and TRBJ2-7, with D tentatively TRBD1 (5 bases). This CDR3 has 14 amino acids. The ends were cut back, 5 bases at V and 6 bases at J, with 20 bases in the middle. CDR1 and CDR2 (germline): DFQATT, SNEGSKA (reference sequence).

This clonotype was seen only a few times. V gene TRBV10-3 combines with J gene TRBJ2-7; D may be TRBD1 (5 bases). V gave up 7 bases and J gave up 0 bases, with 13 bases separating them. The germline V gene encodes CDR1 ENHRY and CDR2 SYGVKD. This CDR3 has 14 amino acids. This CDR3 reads CAITSDSSSYEQYF. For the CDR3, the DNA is TGTGCCATCACCTCAGACAGCAGCTCCTACGAGCAGTACTTC.

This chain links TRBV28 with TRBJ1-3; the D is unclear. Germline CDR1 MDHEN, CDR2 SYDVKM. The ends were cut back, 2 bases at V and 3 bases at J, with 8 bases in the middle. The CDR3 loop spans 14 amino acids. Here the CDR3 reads CASSLKLYGNTIYF. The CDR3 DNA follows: TGTGCCAGCAGTTTAAAACTATATGGAAACACCATATATTTT.

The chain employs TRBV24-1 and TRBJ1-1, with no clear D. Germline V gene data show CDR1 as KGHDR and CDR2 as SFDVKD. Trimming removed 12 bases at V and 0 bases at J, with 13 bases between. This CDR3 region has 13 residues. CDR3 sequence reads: CAPSNSLNTEAFF. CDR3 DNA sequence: TGTGCCCCGTCGAACAGCCTGAACACTGAAGCTTTCTTT.

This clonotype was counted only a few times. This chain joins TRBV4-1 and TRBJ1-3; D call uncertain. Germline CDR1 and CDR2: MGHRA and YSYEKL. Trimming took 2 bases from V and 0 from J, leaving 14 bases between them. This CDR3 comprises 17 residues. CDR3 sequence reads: CASSQTTGPFSGNTIYF. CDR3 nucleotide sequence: TGCGCCAGCAGCCAAACCACGGGTCCCTTCTCTGGAAACACCATATATTTT.